The rows below give T cell receptor beta chains drawn from one sample of a study of blood T cell repertoires in COVID-19. Here immunoSEQ multiplex PCR was the method, and the copy in TCRdb shows in-frame clones only, minus some. Of about 75,000 clones listed, around 74% were seen once; the top ten hold 2.6%. Sequencing was carried out using peripheral blood. These receptor sequences come from a human donor with acute or convalescent COVID-19. The donor label of this sample is uncertain. Both conserved end residues are part of each CDR3. D genes are given only for firm matches. Size tells how often a clone was seen (once, few, many) or the class of an expanded clone, and some rows leave it out.

TGTGCCAGCAGCTTACCAGCGGGAAGATACGAGCAGTACTTC	CASSLPAGRYEQYF	TRBJ2-7	TRBD2	TRBV7-8	.	14
TGTGCCAGCAGCTTAGCGGGGGGTCCCACAGATACGCAGTATTTT	CASSLAGGPTDTQYF	TRBJ2-3	TRBD2	TRBV25-1	.	15
TGTGCCAGCAGCCCTAATCGGGCCGGGGAGGACGAGCAGTACTTC	CASSPNRAGEDEQYF	TRBJ2-7	.	TRBV7-2	.	15
TGCGCCAGCAGCTTGGGGCCTAGCGGGGGGGCCCTAGAGACCCAGTACTTC	CASSLGPSGGALETQYF	TRBJ2-5	TRBD2	TRBV5-1	.	17
TGCGCCAGCAGCTTGGCCAGGGGTAACACCGGGGAGCTGTTTTTT	CASSLARGNTGELFF	TRBJ2-2	.	TRBV5-1	.	15
TGTGCCAGCAGTTACTCGGGGGAGCGGGGCACAGATACGCAGTATTTT	CASSYSGERGTDTQYF	TRBJ2-3	.	TRBV6-5	.	16
TGTGCCAGCAGCTTGACTCCAGGGGGCGTTAACACCGGGGAGCTGTTTTTT	CASSLTPGGVNTGELFF	TRBJ2-2	TRBD1	TRBV5-5	.	17
TGTGCCAGCAGAATGACAGTGAACACTGAAGCTTTCTTT	CASRMTVNTEAFF	TRBJ1-1	.	TRBV6-5	.	13
TGTGCCAGCACCAAGACAGCTACTAATTCACCCCTCCACTTT	CASTKTATNSPLHF	TRBJ1-6	.	TRBV3-1/TRBV3-2	.	14
TGTGCCAGCAGCGTGAACACCGGGGAGCTGTTTTTT	CASSVNTGELFF	TRBJ2-2	.	TRBV6-6	.	12
TGTGCCAGCATCCCCCTGCTAGGAGTTGGCAATGAGCAGTTCTTC	CASIPLLGVGNEQFF	TRBJ2-1	.	TRBV7-8	.	15
TGTGCCAGCAGCTCCCGACAGGGAAGGGACATTCAGTACTTC	CASSSRQGRDIQYF	TRBJ2-4	TRBD1	TRBV7-9	.	14
TGCGCCAGCAGTACAACCGGGGGCAATGAGCAGTTCTTC	CASSTTGGNEQFF	TRBJ2-1	.	TRBV5-1	.	13
TGTGCCAGCAGCTCTCAGGGAGGACTCGGCTATGGCTACACCTTC	CASSSQGGLGYGYTF	TRBJ1-2	.	TRBV7-2	few	15